A selection of T cell receptor beta chains follows, all from one sample in a study of T cell changes during pregnancy in multiple sclerosis. The method was immunoSEQ multiplex PCR; TCRdb's version includes in-frame clones alone and lacks a portion of them. The table lists roughly 61,000 clones, roughly 93% of them singletons. Source: peripheral blood, taken after pregnancy. The receptor set was obtained from a female donor with multiple sclerosis, enrolled in a pregnancy study. The CDR3 runs from the conserved cysteine through the conserved F or W. D genes are given only for firm matches. A clone size is listed for some rows: how often the clone was seen (once, few, many), or a class if it is expanded.

abundance	len	v_gene	d_gene	j_gene	CDR3nt	CDR3aa
once	17	TRBV4-2	TRBD2	TRBJ2-1	TGTGCCAGCAGCCAAGAGCCGGGACTAGCGGCATACAATGAGCAGTTCTTC	CASSQEPGLAAYNEQFF
once	15	TRBV5-4	TRBD1	TRBJ2-4	TGTGCCAGCAGCTTGCCCGGGACAGGGGTTAACATTCAGTACTTC	CASSLPGTGVNIQYF
.	13	TRBV4-3	.	TRBJ2-2	TGCGCCAGCAGCCAAGGGCGGGCCGGGGAGCTGTTTTTT	CASSQGRAGELFF
.	16	TRBV7-9	TRBD2	TRBJ2-1	TGTGCCAGCAGTTATATAGCGGGCGGCCTCTACAATGAGCAGTTCTTC	CASSYIAGGLYNEQFF
.	14	TRBV7-7	.	TRBJ2-2	TGTGCTAGCAGTCCTGGACAGAACACCGGGGAGCTGTTTTTT	CASSPGQNTGELFF
once	14	TRBV6-1	TRBD2	TRBJ2-3	TGTGCCAGCAGATCACCGGGGGGTGTGGGTACGCAGTATTTT	CASRSPGGVGTQYF
.	15	TRBV7-2	TRBD1	TRBJ1-1	TGTGCCAGCAGCACGAGACAGGGGGTCAGTGCTGAAGCTTTCTTT	CASSTRQGVSAEAFF
.	19	TRBV28	TRBD2	TRBJ2-7	TGTGCCAGCAGTTCCGGGACTAGCGGGAGGTTCCCTTGGGGGGACGAGCAGTACTTC	CASSSGTSGRFPWGDEQYF
.	12	TRBV6-5	.	TRBJ2-7	TGTGCCAGCAAGGGGACAACCTACGAGCAGTACTTC	CASKGTTYEQYF
.	14	TRBV4-3	TRBD2	TRBJ2-5	TGCGCCAGCAGCCTTGGGACTAGCAAGGAGACCCAGTACTTC	CASSLGTSKETQYF
few	14	TRBV7-3	.	TRBJ1-1	TGTGCCAGCAGCTTGGGCCGGGGGTCGACTGAAGCTTTCTTT	CASSLGRGSTEAFF
.	17	TRBV19	TRBD1	TRBJ2-3	TGTGCCAGTAGTGCCCGACAGGGATCACCTAGCACAGATACGCAGTATTTT	CASSARQGSPSTDTQYF
.	16	TRBV11-3	.	TRBJ1-2	TGTGCCAGCAGCCGAGGTACGGCCCCAGCTAACTATGGCTACACCTTC	CASSRGTAPANYGYTF
.	12	TRBV18	.	TRBJ1-1	TGTGCCAGCTCACCACACGGGTTTGAAGCTTTCTTT	CASSPHGFEAFF
.	14	TRBV6-1	TRBD2	TRBJ2-7	TGTGCCAGCACCCTGACTAGCGGGAGGACCGAGCAGTACTTC	CASTLTSGRTEQYF
.	13	TRBV5-4	.	TRBJ2-5	TGTGCCAGCAGCGACATAAAGGAAGAGACCCAGTACTTC	CASSDIKEETQYF
.	16	TRBV9	TRBD2	TRBJ2-5	TGTGCCAGCAGCGTAAGCAGCGGGGCGGGAGAAGAGACCCAGTACTTC	CASSVSSGAGEETQYF
.	15	TRBV19	.	TRBJ1-3	TGTGCCAGTAGTAACGACGGAGACTCTGGAAACACCATATATTTT	CASSNDGDSGNTIYF
.	14	TRBV4-3	.	TRBJ1-1	TGCGCCAGCAGCCCCCGGACAGCGAACACTGAAGCTTTCTTT	CASSPRTANTEAFF
.	12	TRBV29-1	.	TRBJ2-7	TGCAGCGTACGGACATCACTATACGAGCAGTACTTC	CSVRTSLYEQYF
.	13	TRBV6-4	.	TRBJ1-2	TGTGCCAGCAGTGCTACAGGGACCTATGGCTACACCTTC	CASSATGTYGYTF
.	15	TRBV27	TRBD2	TRBJ2-3	TGTGCCAGCAGTCACCCGGGACTAGGGGCGGATACGCAGTATTTT	CASSHPGLGADTQYF
.	18	TRBV19	.	TRBJ1-1	TGTGCCAGTAGTATAGATGTTCCAGGGGCGATTGTGAACACTGAAGCTTTCTTT	CASSIDVPGAIVNTEAFF
.	16	TRBV14	TRBD2	TRBJ2-3	TGTGCCAGCAGCCAGGGACTAGCGGTAAACACAGATACGCAGTATTTT	CASSQGLAVNTDTQYF
.	14	TRBV7-9	.	TRBJ2-5	TGTGCCAGCAGCCCCGGGGGTTACCAAGAGACCCAGTACTTC	CASSPGGYQETQYF
.	15	TRBV11-2	.	TRBJ1-2	TGTGCCAGCAGCTCCTTCCGCGGGGGCCAGGGTGGCTACACCTTC	CASSSFRGGQGGYTF
.	15	TRBV7-2	TRBD1	TRBJ1-2	TGTGCCAGCAGCGCGGGACAGCCGAGCCCTATCGCCCACACCTTC	CASSAGQPSPIAHTF
.	16	TRBV5-1	.	TRBJ1-6	TGCGCCAGCAGCTTGCGGAGCAGTACCTCGAATTCACCCCTCCACTTT	CASSLRSSTSNSPLHF
once	16	TRBV28	TRBD2	TRBJ2-7	TGTGCCAGCACCGCGGGTGGGCTAGCGGGGAGGGCTGGGCAGTACTTC	CASTAGGLAGRAGQYF
.	11	TRBV18	.	TRBJ1-2	TGTGCCAGCTCATTACAGGATTCCCTCACCTTC	CASSLQDSLTF
.	12	TRBV19	.	TRBJ1-3	TGTGCCAGTAGTCCAGCGGGAAACACCATATATTTT	CASSPAGNTIYF
.	10	TRBV20-1	TRBD1	TRBJ1-2	TGCAGGGACTTAACAGGGGGTCGAACCTTC	CRDLTGGRTF
.	15	TRBV2	.	TRBJ1-5	TGTGCCAGCACTAAGACAGGAAACGGCAATCAGCCCCAGCATTTT	CASTKTGNGNQPQHF
.	20	TRBV30	TRBD2	TRBJ2-5	TGTGCCTGGAGTGCTTCCCGTTCTAGCGGGAGGATGGGGCTACTGGAGACCCAGTACTTC	CAWSASRSSGRMGLLETQYF
.	14	TRBV30	TRBD2	TRBJ2-3	TGTGCCTGGGATAGCGGGGGGAGCACAGATACGCAGTATTTT	CAWDSGGSTDTQYF
.	17	TRBV7-8	TRBD2	TRBJ2-3	TGTGCCAGCAGCTCGCGACTAGCGGGAGGGCCAAAGGATACGCAGTATTTT	CASSSRLAGGPKDTQYF
.	15	TRBV7-9	TRBD2	TRBJ2-7	TGTGCCAGCAGTTACGGAGCGGGAGGTGGGTACGAGCAGTACTTC	CASSYGAGGGYEQYF
.	18	TRBV5-1	.	TRBJ2-7	TGCGCCAGCAGCCGAGGATGGGATGTTGGGGCAGCACTCTACGAGCAGTACTTC	CASSRGWDVGAALYEQYF
.	13	TRBV18	.	TRBJ2-2	TGTGCCAGCTCCTTACCGGGGGCCGGGGAGCTGTTTTTT	CASSLPGAGELFF
.	17	TRBV4-3	TRBD2	TRBJ2-1	TGCGCCAGCAGCCAAGCGCTCAAGCGGGAGGGCCGTGATGAGCAGTTCTTC	CASSQALKREGRDEQFF
.	12	TRBV4-1	.	TRBJ1-5	TGCGCCAGCAGCCAAGAGGGGGGATTCCAGCATTTT	CASSQEGGFQHF
.	14	TRBV29-1	.	TRBJ1-4	TGCAGCGTATGGCTGGCCGCAACTAATGAAAAACTGTTTTTT	CSVWLAATNEKLFF
once	17	TRBV27	.	TRBJ2-7	TGTGCCAGCAGGTCAACAGGGCGCGGATTATCCCCCCACGAGCAGTACTTC	CASRSTGRGLSPHEQYF
.	12	TRBV18	.	TRBJ2-7	TGTGCCAGCTCGAACGGGGAGTCCGAGCAGTACTTC	CASSNGESEQYF
.	15	TRBV18	.	TRBJ2-5	TGTGCCAGCTCACCAGAAAAGGCGGGAAAAGAGACCCAGTACTTC	CASSPEKAGKETQYF
once	16	TRBV5-4	TRBD2	TRBJ2-5	TGTGCCAGCAGCTTGATGACGGGAGGGCCCCGAGAGACCCAGTACTTC	CASSLMTGGPRETQYF
once	18	TRBV2	.	TRBJ2-1	TGTGCCAGCAGTGAGGACATTACTGACACACGGTTTGGCAATGAGCAGTTCTTC	CASSEDITDTRFGNEQFF
.	11	TRBV6-5	.	TRBJ2-7	TGTGCCAGCAAGAGAAATGACGAGCAGTACTTC	CASKRNDEQYF
.	14	TRBV10-3	.	TRBJ2-1	TGTGCCACCGGGCGGGCCACCAGCCACAATGAGCAGTTCTTC	CATGRATSHNEQFF
.	12	TRBV6-5	.	TRBJ1-2	TGTGCCAGCACGGGGGGGAACTATGGCTACACCTTC	CASTGGNYGYTF
.	15	TRBV19	.	TRBJ1-1	TGTGCCAGTAGTATCCGGCAGGTAATGAACACTGAAGCTTTCTTT	CASSIRQVMNTEAFF
.	10	TRBV29-1	.	TRBJ2-7	TGCAGCGTTCTCGGCTACGAGCAGTACTTC	CSVLGYEQYF